This TCR beta chain derives from a study of a mutant IDH1 vaccine in newly diagnosed glioma. Study overall: First vaccine doses came 4-6 weeks after radiotherapy alone, or with temozolomide cycles. The treated group averaged approximately 38 years old and was around 62% male, 37.5% female. Earlier treatment was radiotherapy, temozolomide, or both, with most getting both.

Time point in this sample: week 23, last vaccination. Doses of 300 ug of mutant IDH1 20-mer peptide were given with topical imiquimod. A remark on this clone: Antigen unknown.

Some clones are missing from TCRdb's copy, which holds only in-frame ones; the method was immunoSEQ multiplex PCR. This table has over 50,000 clones, about 80% appearing once. The TCR comes from a man aged 18-30 years with glioma. Specimen: PBMCs, collected from a glioma patient whose treatment included an IDH1 peptide vaccine.

CDR3 amino acids: CASSRGTGAAFF. CDR3 nucleotides: TGTGCCAGTAGTAGAGGGACAGGGGCCGCTTTCTTT. The rearrangement links TRBV19 to TRBJ1-1, with 10 nucleotides matching TRBD1. The CDR3 runs 12 residues. After removal of 4 bases from V and 11 bases from J, the junction contained 4 bases not matched to a gene. Germline CDR1 and CDR2: LNHDA and SQIVND (reference sequence).